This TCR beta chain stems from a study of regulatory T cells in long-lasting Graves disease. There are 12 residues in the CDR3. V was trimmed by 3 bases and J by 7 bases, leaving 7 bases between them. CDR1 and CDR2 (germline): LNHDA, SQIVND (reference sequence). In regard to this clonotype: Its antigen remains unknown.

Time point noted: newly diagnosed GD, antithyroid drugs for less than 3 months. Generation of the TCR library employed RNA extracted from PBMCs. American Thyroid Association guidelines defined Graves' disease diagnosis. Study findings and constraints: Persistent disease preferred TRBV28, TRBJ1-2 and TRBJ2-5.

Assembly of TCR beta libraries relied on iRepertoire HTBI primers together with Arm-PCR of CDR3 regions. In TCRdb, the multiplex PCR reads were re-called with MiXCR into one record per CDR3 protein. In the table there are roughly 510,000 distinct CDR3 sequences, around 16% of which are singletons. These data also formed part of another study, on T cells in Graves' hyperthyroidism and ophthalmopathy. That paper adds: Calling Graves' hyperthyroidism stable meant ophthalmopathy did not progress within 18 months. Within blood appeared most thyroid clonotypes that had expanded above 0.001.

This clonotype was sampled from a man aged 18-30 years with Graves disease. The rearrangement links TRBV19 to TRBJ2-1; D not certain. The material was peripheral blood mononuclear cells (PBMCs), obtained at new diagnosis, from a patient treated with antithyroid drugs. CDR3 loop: CASSIGRNEQFF. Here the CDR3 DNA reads TGTGCCAGTAGTATCGGCAGGAATGAGCAGTTCTTC. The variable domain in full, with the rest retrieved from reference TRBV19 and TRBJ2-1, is DGGITQSPKYLFRKEGQNVTLSCEQNLNHDAMYWYRQDPGQGLRLIYYSQIVNDFQKGDIAEGYSVSREKKESFPLTVTSAQKNPTAFYLCASSIGRNEQFFGPGTRLTVL.